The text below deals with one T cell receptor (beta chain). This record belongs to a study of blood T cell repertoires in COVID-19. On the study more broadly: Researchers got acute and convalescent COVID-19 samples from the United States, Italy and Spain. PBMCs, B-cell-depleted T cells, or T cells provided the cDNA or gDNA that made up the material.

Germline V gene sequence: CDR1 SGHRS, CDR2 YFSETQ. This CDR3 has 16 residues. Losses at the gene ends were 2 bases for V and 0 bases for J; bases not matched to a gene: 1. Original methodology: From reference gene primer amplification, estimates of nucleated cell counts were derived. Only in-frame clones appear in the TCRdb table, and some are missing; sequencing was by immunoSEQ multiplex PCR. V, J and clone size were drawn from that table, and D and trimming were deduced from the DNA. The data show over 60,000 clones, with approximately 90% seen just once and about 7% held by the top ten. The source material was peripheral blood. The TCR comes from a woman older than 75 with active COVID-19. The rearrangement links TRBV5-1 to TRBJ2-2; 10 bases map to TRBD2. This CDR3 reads CASSLTSGTNTGELFF. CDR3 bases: TGCGCCAGCAGCTTAACTAGCGGGACGAACACCGGGGAGCTGTTTTTT.